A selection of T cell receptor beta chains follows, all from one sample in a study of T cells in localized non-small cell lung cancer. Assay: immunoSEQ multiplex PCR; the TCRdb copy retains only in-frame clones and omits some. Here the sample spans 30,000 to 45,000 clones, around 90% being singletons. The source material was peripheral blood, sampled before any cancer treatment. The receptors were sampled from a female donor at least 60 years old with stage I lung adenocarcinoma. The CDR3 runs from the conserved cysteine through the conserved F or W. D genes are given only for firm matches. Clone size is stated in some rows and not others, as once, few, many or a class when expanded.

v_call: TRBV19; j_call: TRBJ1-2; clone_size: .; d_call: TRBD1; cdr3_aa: CASSRDSMGGYTF; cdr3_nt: TGTGCCAGTAGCAGGGACAGCATGGGTGGCTACACCTTC
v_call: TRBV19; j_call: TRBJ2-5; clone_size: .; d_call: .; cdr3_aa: CASRQAGETQYF; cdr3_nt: TGTGCCAGTAGACAGGCAGGAGAGACCCAGTACTTC
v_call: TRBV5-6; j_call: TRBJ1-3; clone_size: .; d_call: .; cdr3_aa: CASGQTGNTIYF; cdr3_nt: TGTGCCAGCGGACAGACTGGAAACACCATATATTTT
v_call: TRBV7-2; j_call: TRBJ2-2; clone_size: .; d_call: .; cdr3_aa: CASSLGSGANTGELFF; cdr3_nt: TGTGCCAGCAGCTTAGGATCGGGAGCGAACACCGGGGAGCTGTTTTTT
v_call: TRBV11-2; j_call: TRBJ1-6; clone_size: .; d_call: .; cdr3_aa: CASSPIRQIHNSPLHF; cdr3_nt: TGTGCCAGCAGCCCAATCCGGCAGATACATAATTCACCCCTCCACTTT
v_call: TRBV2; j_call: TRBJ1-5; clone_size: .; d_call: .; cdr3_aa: CASNGDRHGPQHF; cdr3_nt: TGTGCCAGCAACGGGGACCGTCATGGGCCCCAGCATTTT
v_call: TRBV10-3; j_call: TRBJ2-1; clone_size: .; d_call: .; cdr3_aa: CAISEGGSYNEQFF; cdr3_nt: TGTGCCATCAGTGAGGGGGGCTCCTACAATGAGCAGTTCTTC
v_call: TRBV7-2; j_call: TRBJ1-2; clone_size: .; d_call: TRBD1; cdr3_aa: CASSLMGQAVYGYTF; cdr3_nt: TGTGCCAGCAGCTTAATGGGACAGGCCGTCTATGGCTACACCTTC
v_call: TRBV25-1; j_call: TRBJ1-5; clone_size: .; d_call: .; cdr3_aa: CASSGVGNQPQHF; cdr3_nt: TGTGCCAGCAGTGGGGTCGGCAATCAGCCCCAGCATTTT
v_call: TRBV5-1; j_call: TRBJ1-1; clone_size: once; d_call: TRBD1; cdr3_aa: CASSFEGANTEAFF; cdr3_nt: TGCGCCAGCAGCTTCGAGGGGGCGAACACTGAAGCTTTCTTT
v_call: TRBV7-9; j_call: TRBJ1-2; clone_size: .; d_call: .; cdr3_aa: CASSRLGAGYGYTF; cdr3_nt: TGTGCCAGCAGTCGCCTGGGGGCAGGGTATGGCTACACCTTC
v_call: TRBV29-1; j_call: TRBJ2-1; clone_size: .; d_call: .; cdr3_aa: CSVELGSYNEQFF; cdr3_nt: TGCAGCGTTGAGTTAGGGAGCTACAATGAGCAGTTCTTC
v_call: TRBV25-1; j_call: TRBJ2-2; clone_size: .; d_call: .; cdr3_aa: CASSGGAKNTGELFF; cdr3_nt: TGTGCCAGCAGTGGAGGGGCTAAAAACACCGGGGAGCTGTTTTTT
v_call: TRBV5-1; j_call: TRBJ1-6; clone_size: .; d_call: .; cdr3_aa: CASSSAAPQGSPLHF; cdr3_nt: TGCGCCAGCAGCTCGGCGGCACCCCAAGGTTCACCCCTCCACTTT
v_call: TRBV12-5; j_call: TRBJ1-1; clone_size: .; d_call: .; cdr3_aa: CASGLAQSSTEAFF; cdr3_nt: TGTGCTAGTGGTTTGGCCCAGTCGAGCACTGAAGCTTTCTTT
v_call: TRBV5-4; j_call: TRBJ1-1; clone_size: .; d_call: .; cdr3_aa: CASSLGHLNTEAFF; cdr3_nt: TGTGCCAGCAGCTTGGGACACCTGAACACTGAAGCTTTCTTT
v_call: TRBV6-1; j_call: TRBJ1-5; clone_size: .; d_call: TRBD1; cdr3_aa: CASSIQGTNQPQHF; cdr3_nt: TGTGCCAGCAGTATACAGGGGACCAATCAGCCCCAGCATTTT
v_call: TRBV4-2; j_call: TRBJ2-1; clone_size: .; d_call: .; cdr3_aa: CASSQDDARVNEQFF; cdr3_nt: TGTGCCAGCAGCCAAGATGATGCTAGGGTAAATGAGCAGTTCTTC
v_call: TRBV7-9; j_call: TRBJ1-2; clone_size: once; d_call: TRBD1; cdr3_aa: CASSLVPDRGNGYTF; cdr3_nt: TGTGCCAGCAGCTTAGTCCCTGACAGGGGTAATGGCTACACCTTC
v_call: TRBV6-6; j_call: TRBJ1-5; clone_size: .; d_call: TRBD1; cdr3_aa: CASSYSWTGEQPQHF; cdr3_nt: TGTGCCAGCAGTTACTCGTGGACAGGGGAACAGCCCCAGCATTTT
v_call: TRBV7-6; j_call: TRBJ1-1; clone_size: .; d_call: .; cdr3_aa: CASSLALLNTEAFF; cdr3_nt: TGTGCCAGCAGCTTAGCGCTCTTGAACACTGAAGCTTTCTTT
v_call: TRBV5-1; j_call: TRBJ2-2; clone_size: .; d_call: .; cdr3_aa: CASSLFADTGELFF; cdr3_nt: TGCGCCAGCAGCTTGTTCGCGGACACCGGGGAGCTGTTTTTT
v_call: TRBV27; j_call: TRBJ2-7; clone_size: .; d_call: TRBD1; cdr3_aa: CASSLWGQGFFNEQYF; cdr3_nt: TGTGCCAGCAGTTTGTGGGGACAGGGCTTTTTTAACGAGCAGTACTTC
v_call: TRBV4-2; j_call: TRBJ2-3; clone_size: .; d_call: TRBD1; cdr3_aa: CASEPGGPGFGGYTDTQYF; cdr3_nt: TGTGCCAGCGAACCAGGGGGCCCAGGCTTTGGCGGATACACAGATACGCAGTATTTT
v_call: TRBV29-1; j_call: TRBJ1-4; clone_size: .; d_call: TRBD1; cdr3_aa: CSVEWGTGHEKLFF; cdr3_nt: TGCAGCGTTGAATGGGGGACAGGGCACGAAAAACTGTTTTTT
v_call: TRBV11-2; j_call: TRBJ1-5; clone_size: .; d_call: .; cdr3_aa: CASSPGRGSNQPQHF; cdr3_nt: TGTGCCAGCAGCCCGGGACGGGGAAGCAATCAGCCCCAGCATTTT
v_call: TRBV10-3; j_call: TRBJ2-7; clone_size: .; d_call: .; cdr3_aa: CAISVSSGRAGSYEQYF; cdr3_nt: TGTGCCATCAGTGTATCATCGGGAAGGGCAGGTTCCTACGAGCAGTACTTC
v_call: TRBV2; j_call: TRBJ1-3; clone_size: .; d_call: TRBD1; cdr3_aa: CASPDRDRENTIYF; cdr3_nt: TGTGCCAGCCCGGACAGGGATCGTGAAAACACCATATATTTT
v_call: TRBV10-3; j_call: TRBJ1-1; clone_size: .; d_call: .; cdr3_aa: CAISATGPTEAFF; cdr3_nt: TGTGCCATCAGCGCTACAGGGCCCACTGAAGCTTTCTTT
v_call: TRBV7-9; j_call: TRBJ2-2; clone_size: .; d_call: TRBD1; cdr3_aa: CASSLDRVATGELFF; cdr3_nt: TGTGCCAGCAGCCTCGACAGGGTGGCCACCGGGGAGCTGTTTTTT
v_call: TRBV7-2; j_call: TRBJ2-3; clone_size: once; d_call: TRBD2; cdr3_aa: CASSPVSVGGATDTQYF; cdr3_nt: TGTGCCAGCAGCCCCGTTTCTGTCGGGGGGGCCACAGATACGCAGTATTTT
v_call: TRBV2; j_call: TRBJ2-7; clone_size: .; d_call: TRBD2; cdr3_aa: CASRPRTSGVREQYF; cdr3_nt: TGTGCCAGCAGACCAAGGACTAGTGGGGTCAGAGAGCAGTACTTC
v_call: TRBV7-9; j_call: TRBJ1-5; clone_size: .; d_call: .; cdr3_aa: CASSQRGSYQPQHF; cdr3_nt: TGTGCCAGCAGCCAGCGGGGGTCCTATCAGCCCCAGCATTTT
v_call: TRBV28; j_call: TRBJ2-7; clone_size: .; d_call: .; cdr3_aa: CASSPDLVGQYF; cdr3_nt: TGTGCCAGCAGTCCTGACTTGGTCGGGCAGTACTTC
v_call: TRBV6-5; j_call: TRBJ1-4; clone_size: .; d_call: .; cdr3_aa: CASSYQGLANEKLFF; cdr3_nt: TGTGCCAGCAGTTACCAGGGGTTGGCTAATGAAAAACTGTTTTTT
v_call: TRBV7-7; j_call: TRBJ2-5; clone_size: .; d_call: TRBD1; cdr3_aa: CASSLQGARETQYF; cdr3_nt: TGTGCCAGCAGCTTACAGGGGGCTAGAGAGACCCAGTACTTC